A single sample gave rise to the 25 T cell receptor beta chains below, sequenced in a study of Graves' ophthalmopathy and Graves' hyperthyroidism. TCR beta CDR3 amplification used RNA transcripts. In the first round, RT-PCR was carried out with HTBI primers, and a multiplex PCR formed the second round. Via MiXCR, TCRdb re-called the multiplex PCR reads, giving one row per CDR3 protein. Among 400,000 or so distinct CDR3 sequences listed, about 16% were seen once. Specimen: peripheral blood. Source of these receptors: a woman between 18 and 29 years old with stable Graves' hyperthyroidism.

This clonotype was counted ten times or more. This chain joins TRBV9 and TRBJ1-2, with TRBD1 as a possible D gene (6 bases). CDR3 size: 16 residues. Germline-derived CDR1 and CDR2 are SGDLS and YYNGEE. The V end lost 4 bases, the J end lost 7 bases, and 23 bases lay between the germline ends. CDR3 sequence (DNA): TGTGCCAGCAGCTCCGCCTACGATCTGGGGGCGCGTGGCTACACCTTC. Amino acid sequence: CASSSAYDLGARGYTF.

This clonotype was counted ten times or more. V and J are TRBV6-2 or TRBV6-3 and TRBJ1-2; D is possibly TRBD1 (6 bases). Germline CDR1 MNHEY, CDR2 SVGEGT. Trimming cost V 5 bases and J 3 bases, with 13 bases left between them. The CDR3 loop spans 14 amino acids. CDR3 nucleotides: TGTGCCAGCAGTACGTGGACAGTATACTATGGCTACACCTTC. It is translated as CASSTWTVYYGYTF.

This clonotype was counted ten times or more. The V gene is TRBV7-6, the J gene TRBJ1-5; no clear D. V gave up 5 bases and J gave up 3 bases, with 8 bases separating them. Germline lookup yields CDR1 SGHVS and CDR2 FNYEAQ. The CDR3 length is 13 residues. DNA of the CDR3: TGTGCCAGCAGCCCCAGCAACAATCAGCCCCAGCATTTT. This gives the protein CASSPSNNQPQHF.

This clonotype was detected ten times or more. CDR3 nucleotide sequence: TGTGCCAGCGGGGCTAGCGGGGGGGCAACAGAGACCCAGTACTTC. Protein: CASGASGGATETQYF. This chain connects TRBV6-5 to TRBJ2-5; the match to TRBD2 covers 12 bases. Germline loops: CDR1 MNHEY, CDR2 SVGAGI. Trimming removed 8 bases from V and 4 bases from J; junction bases left unmatched: 8. This CDR3 spans 15 amino acids.

This clonotype was detected ten times or more. The V call is TRBV10-1, the J call TRBJ2-2; 7 nucleotides line up with TRBD1. CDR3 length equals 14 residues. The V gene's germline CDR1 is WNHNN and CDR2 SYGVQD (reference sequence). V was clipped by 8 bases and J by 4 bases; unmatched bases: 7. The CDR3 bases are TGCGCCAGCGGGACAGCTACTGGCACCGGGGAGCTGTTTTTT. It codes for CASGTATGTGELFF.

This clonotype has a count of ten or more. The chain carries TRBV6-2 or TRBV6-3 and TRBJ2-7, with unresolved D. CDR1 and CDR2 (germline): MNHEY, SVGEGT. V gave up 5 bases and J gave up 4 bases, with 9 bases separating them. This CDR3 has 12 amino acids. The CDR3 nucleotides are TGTGCCAGCAGTCCCCCGAGATACGAGCAGTACTTC. It specifies CASSPPRYEQYF.

Only a few counts were recorded for this clonotype. An end of the junction does not agree with germline; a read error may underlie this. The rearrangement links TRBV5-1 to TRBJ1-1; a possible D gene is TRBD1 (6 bases). Germline V CDR1 and CDR2: SGHRS, YFSETQ. CDR3 length: 15 amino acids. The CDR3 region is CASSLAQGRNTEACF. The CDR3 DNA reads TGCGCCAGCAGCTTAGCACAGGGCCGGAACACTGAAGCTTGCTTT.

This clonotype was observed many times. This chain joins TRBV7-2 and TRBJ1-1; no definite D call. Germline loops: CDR1 SGHTA, CDR2 FQGNSA. The CDR3 consists of 12 residues. With 3 bases removed from V and 6 bases from J, the gap between germline ends came to 8 bases. The CDR3 protein is CASSFSGPEAFF. The CDR3 nucleotides read TGTGCCAGCAGCTTTTCGGGTCCTGAAGCTTTCTTT.

The chain is built from TRBV19 and TRBJ1-6, with TRBD1 as a possible D gene (5 bases). Germline CDR1 reads LNHDA; CDR2 reads SQIVND (reference sequence). The germline V and J ends were trimmed by 6 bases and 11 bases, with 11 bases remaining between them. The CDR3 covers 12 residues. In nucleotides, the CDR3 is TGTGCCAGTAGCCCAGGGATGACACCCCTCCACTTT. Residues: CASSPGMTPLHF.

This clonotype was picked up many times. The chain combines TRBV2 with TRBJ1-5; perhaps TRBD1 as D (5 bases). In germline, CDR1 is SNHLY, CDR2 FYNNEI. Trimming stripped 9 bases from V and 7 bases from J, with 10 bases between. There are 11 residues in the CDR3. The CDR3 reads CASGGIQPQHF. The CDR3 DNA follows: TGTGCCAGTGGGGGAATCCAGCCCCAGCATTTT.

At least ten counts were recorded for this clonotype. The rearrangement uses TRBV12-3 or TRBV12-4 and TRBJ2-5; D possibly corresponds to TRBD2 (5 bases). The CDR3 sequence is 13 residues long. V was pared by 6 bases and J by 2 bases, with 10 bases between. The CDR3 reads CASSRLIQETQYF. CDR3 coding DNA: TGTGCCAGCAGCCGACTAATTCAAGAGACCCAGTACTTC.

The chain is built from TRBV18 and TRBJ1-1, with D unclear. The V end lost 3 bases, the J end lost 7 bases, and 15 bases lay between the germline ends. The CDR3 contains 14 residues. Germline V gene lookup returns CDR1 KGHSH and CDR2 LQKENI. In nucleotides, the CDR3 is TGTGCCAGCTCACCCTCCTTTGGGTGGTTTGAAGCTTTCTTT. The encoded protein is CASSPSFGWFEAFF. Full variable domain (outside the CDR3, taken from reference TRBV18 and TRBJ1-1): NAGVMQNPRHLVRRRGQEARLRCSPMKGHSHVYWYRQLPEEGLKFMVYLQKENIIDESGMPKERFSAEFPKEGPSILRIQQVVRGDSAAYFCASSPSFGWFEAFFGQGTRLTVV.

This clonotype was recorded a few times. This chain joins TRBV13 and TRBJ1-1, with D hard to call. The V end was cut by 0 bases, the J end by 10 bases, with 9 bases between. This CDR3 region has 12 residues. The germline V gene has CDR1 PRHDT and CDR2 FYEKMQ (reference sequence). The CDR3 loop is CASSLGKWRAFF. The CDR3 DNA reads as TGTGCCAGCAGCTTAGGGAAGTGGAGAGCTTTCTTT. Full variable domain (outside the CDR3, taken from reference TRBV13 and TRBJ1-1): AAGVIQSPRHLIKEKRETATLKCYPIPRHDTVYWYQQGPGQDPQFLISFYEKMQSDKGSIPDRFSAQQFSDYHSELNMSSLELGDSALYFCASSLGKWRAFFGQGTRLTVV.

This clonotype was seen repeatedly, ten times or more. The chain combines TRBV6-5 with TRBJ2-4, with D possibly TRBD2 on 7 matching bases. The germline gives CDR1 MNHEY, CDR2 SVGAGI. This CDR3 region has 16 residues. Trimming removed 2 bases from V and 0 bases from J, with 11 bases in between. Here the CDR3 DNA reads TGTGCCAGCAGTTACGGGGGGGCCTTAGCCAAAAACATTCAGTACTTC. Protein: CASSYGGALAKNIQYF.

This clonotype was counted ten times or more. The chain has TRBV29-1 and TRBJ1-2; possibly TRBD1 for D (5 bases). Germline V gene lookup returns CDR1 SQVTM and CDR2 ANQGSEA. The CDR3 length is 11 residues. V dropped 7 bases and J dropped 8 bases, with 14 bases sitting between them. The CDR3 region has the DNA TGCAGCGCCGAGGGACGGCGAGGCTACACCTTC. Amino acids: CSAEGRRGYTF.

As regards this clonotype: This clone may be a read error of a much larger clone one base away. This sequence joins TRBV20-1 and TRBJ2-7; TRBD1 aligns across 8 bases. Germline CDR1 DFQATT, CDR2 SNEGSKA (reference sequence). This CDR3 has 13 amino acids. V lost 6 bases, J lost 3 bases, and 7 bases stayed unmatched. The CDR3 nucleotides are TGCAGTGCCATACAGGGGGGAATCTACGAGCAGTACGTC. Encoded protein: CSAIQGGIYEQYV.

This clonotype was seen only a few times. The J gene is TRBJ2-2, the V gene TRBV4-2; D is undetermined. Germline V gene lookup returns CDR1 LGHNA and CDR2 YNFKEQ. V was pared by 0 bases and J by 4 bases, with 12 bases between. The CDR3 is made up of 16 amino acids. The CDR3 sequence: CASSQDPLAPTGELFF. The CDR3 DNA sequence: TGTGCCAGCAGCCAAGATCCTTTAGCCCCCACCGGGGAGCTGTTTTTT.

This rearrangement joins TRBV10-3 to TRBJ2-1; D is uncertain. Germline V gene sequence: CDR1 ENHRY, CDR2 SYGVKD. Trimming pared 2 bases from V and 6 bases from J, leaving 14 bases between. The CDR3 has 15 amino acids. CDR3 nucleotide sequence: TGTGCCATCAGTGAGGACTCGGCGAAGGGCAATGAGCAGTTCTTC. Protein sequence: CAISEDSAKGNEQFF.

There are many counts of this clonotype. V usage is TRBV12-3 or TRBV12-4 and J usage is TRBJ1-2; D might be TRBD1 (5 bases). Trimming shortened V by 7 bases and J by 6 bases, and 18 bases separated the two germline ends. The CDR3 runs to 14 residues. The CDR3 coding sequence is TGTGCCAGCATTTTGAGGGGAAGTCTGGATGGCTACACCTTC. Its protein product is CASILRGSLDGYTF.

This clonotype was seen only a few times. The rearrangement uses TRBV3-1 and TRBJ2-7; possibly TRBD1 or TRBD2 for D (6 bases each). V shed 1 base and J shed 8 bases, with 12 bases lying between them. Germline CDR1 and CDR2: LGHDT and YNNKEL (reference sequence). The CDR3 is 13 residues long. CDR3 bases: TGTGCCAGCAGCCAAGGCCCGGGGGCCCAGCAGTACTTC. This gives the protein CASSQGPGAQQYF.

This clonotype has a count of ten or more. V is TRBV11-3 and J is TRBJ1-1; D remains unclear. Germline V gene data show CDR1 as SGHNT and CDR2 as YENEEA. The CDR3 length is 15 residues. Trimming shortened V by 1 base and J by 4 bases, and 13 bases separated the two germline ends. DNA for the CDR3: TGTGCCAGCAGCTTAGTGCGGACCTCGGGCACTGAAGCTTTCTTT. It specifies CASSLVRTSGTEAFF.

The gene calls are TRBV28 and TRBJ1-2, with no clear D. The germline V gene encodes CDR1 MDHEN and CDR2 SYDVKM. V was cut by 1 base and J by 7 bases, with 10 bases left in between. The CDR3 length is 13 residues. The CDR3 DNA sequence: TGTGCCAGCAGTTTATCCCCCCCAAGTGGCTACACCTTC. Translated, it gives CASSLSPPSGYTF.

This clonotype turned up a few times. This sequence joins TRBV18 and TRBJ2-4; a possible D gene is TRBD2 (6 bases). Trimming cost V 2 bases and J 1 base, with 9 bases left between them. Germline lookup yields CDR1 KGHSH and CDR2 LQKENI. This CDR3 is built from 15 residues. CDR3 protein: CASSPAGSAKNIQYF. CDR3 DNA sequence: TGTGCCAGCTCACCAGCGGGATCGGCCAAAAACATTCAGTACTTC.

The table lists this clonotype with many counts. The J gene is TRBJ2-2, the V gene TRBV7-2, with TRBD2 matching 14 bases. After removal of 5 bases from V and 1 base from J, the junction contained 6 bases not matched to a gene. Germline loops: CDR1 SGHTA, CDR2 FQGNSA. The length of the CDR3 is 18 residues. The CDR3 DNA sequence: TGTGCCAGCAGCCCCCGGACTAGCGGGGGGCGGAACACCGGGGAGCTGTTTTTT. Translated: CASSPRTSGGRNTGELFF.

This clonotype has ten or more counts. The chain couples TRBV19 to TRBJ1-2; 8 nucleotides agree with TRBD1. Losses at the gene ends were 6 bases for V and 3 bases for J; bases not matched to a gene: 12. The germline CDR1 and CDR2 sequences are LNHDA and SQIVND (reference sequence). This CDR3 is built from 16 residues. The CDR3 reads CASSPSDRAVDYGYTF. CDR3 DNA: TGTGCCAGTAGCCCCTCGGACAGGGCCGTTGACTATGGCTACACCTTC.